This T cell receptor (beta chain) derives from a study of blood T cell repertoires in COVID-19. This table comes from immunoSEQ multiplex PCR, and its TCRdb copy is limited to in-frame clones, with some not included. The sample comprises 150,000 to 200,000 clones, 75% to 90% of which are singletons, and approximately 10% rests with the top ten. The sample consisted of peripheral blood. This clonotype was sampled from a human donor in a cohort sampled during active COVID-19.

CDR3 in amino acids: CASSQVKETEAFF. For the CDR3, the DNA is TGTGCCAGCAGCCAAGTCAAGGAGACTGAAGCTTTCTTT. The chain combines TRBV3-1 (or the pseudogene TRBV3-2) with TRBJ1-1; D call uncertain. With 1 base removed from V and 5 bases from J, the gap between germline ends came to 8 bases. The CDR3 runs to 13 residues. Germline CDR1 is LGHDT and CDR2 is YNNKEL (reference sequence).